A selection of T cell receptor beta chains follows, all from one sample in a study of T cell changes during pregnancy in multiple sclerosis. Sequenced by immunoSEQ multiplex PCR; TCRdb stores in-frame clones only, minus some. The sample holds about 93,000 clones, around 92% seen once. The sequencing here drew on peripheral blood, taken after pregnancy. These receptors originate from a female donor with multiple sclerosis, enrolled in a pregnancy study. CDR3s include the opening cysteine and the closing phenylalanine or tryptophan. A D gene is named only where the DNA matches it firmly. The size entry is marked missing in some rows and otherwise reads once, few, many or a size class.

j_gene: TRBJ2-3; d_gene: -; abundance: -; v_gene: TRBV6-4; CDR3nt: TGTGCCAGCAGTGAGTGGTACTCCGGGGATACGCAGTATTTT; CDR3aa: CASSEWYSGDTQYF
j_gene: TRBJ2-3; d_gene: TRBD2; abundance: once; v_gene: TRBV6-4; CDR3nt: TGTGCCAGCAGTGACTCAACGGGACTAAGTGATACGCAGTATTTT; CDR3aa: CASSDSTGLSDTQYF
j_gene: TRBJ1-2; d_gene: TRBD1; abundance: -; v_gene: TRBV6-5; CDR3nt: TGTGCCAGCAGTTACGACAGGGGGATGAGAGGCTACACCTTC; CDR3aa: CASSYDRGMRGYTF
j_gene: TRBJ2-6; d_gene: TRBD1; abundance: -; v_gene: TRBV5-6; CDR3nt: TGTGCCAGCAGCTCCGGGACAGGGGGCTCTGGGGCCAACGTCCTGACTTTC; CDR3aa: CASSSGTGGSGANVLTF
j_gene: TRBJ1-1; d_gene: -; abundance: -; v_gene: TRBV7-9; CDR3nt: TGTGCCAGCAGCCGGGGGGTGAACACTGAAGCTTTCTTT; CDR3aa: CASSRGVNTEAFF
j_gene: TRBJ2-2; d_gene: TRBD1; abundance: -; v_gene: TRBV4-2; CDR3nt: TGTGCCAGCAGCCAGCGGGGGACAGGGGGCGGGGAGCTGTTTTTT; CDR3aa: CASSQRGTGGGELFF
j_gene: TRBJ2-7; d_gene: -; abundance: -; v_gene: TRBV5-1; CDR3nt: TGCGCCAGCAGCTTGACATCCGGGAACAATGCCTACGAGCAGTACTTC; CDR3aa: CASSLTSGNNAYEQYF
j_gene: TRBJ2-1; d_gene: TRBD2; abundance: -; v_gene: TRBV29-1; CDR3nt: TGCAGCGTTGAAGAGGGGACTAGCTATGAGCAGTTCTTC; CDR3aa: CSVEEGTSYEQFF
j_gene: TRBJ2-5; d_gene: -; abundance: -; v_gene: TRBV7-9; CDR3nt: TGTGCCAGCAGCCCTAGAGGCGGAGAGACCCAGTACTTC; CDR3aa: CASSPRGGETQYF
j_gene: TRBJ2-7; d_gene: TRBD2; abundance: -; v_gene: TRBV27; CDR3nt: TGTGCCAGCAGTCAGGGAGGGGCGGAAATCTACGAGCAGTACTTC; CDR3aa: CASSQGGAEIYEQYF
j_gene: TRBJ2-1; d_gene: -; abundance: -; v_gene: TRBV27; CDR3nt: TGTGCCAGCAGTTGGCACCGTGGTGAGCAGTTCTTC; CDR3aa: CASSWHRGEQFF
j_gene: TRBJ1-6; d_gene: -; abundance: -; v_gene: TRBV30; CDR3nt: TGTGCCTGGGGGCCGGGCAGGAGGACCCTCCACTTT; CDR3aa: CAWGPGRRTLHF
j_gene: TRBJ1-4; d_gene: TRBD1; abundance: -; v_gene: TRBV5-1; CDR3nt: TGCGCCAGCAGCTCGACAGGGGGCTCAACTAATGAAAAACTGTTTTTT; CDR3aa: CASSSTGGSTNEKLFF
j_gene: TRBJ2-2; d_gene: -; abundance: -; v_gene: TRBV5-4; CDR3nt: TGTGCCAGCAGCTTGGGAGGGGGTAGTTACACCGGGGAGCTGTTTTTT; CDR3aa: CASSLGGGSYTGELFF
j_gene: TRBJ2-1; d_gene: -; abundance: once; v_gene: TRBV9; CDR3nt: TGTGCCAGCAGCGTAGTCCTGGACAGCTCCTACAATGAGCAGTTCTTC; CDR3aa: CASSVVLDSSYNEQFF
j_gene: TRBJ1-3; d_gene: -; abundance: -; v_gene: TRBV6-1; CDR3nt: TGTGCCAGCAGTGTCCAGGTCTTCTCTGGAAACACCATATATTTT; CDR3aa: CASSVQVFSGNTIYF
j_gene: TRBJ1-1; d_gene: -; abundance: -; v_gene: TRBV7-2; CDR3nt: TGTGCCAGCAGCCTGAAAGCCATGAACACTGAAGCTTTCTTT; CDR3aa: CASSLKAMNTEAFF
j_gene: TRBJ1-4; d_gene: TRBD1; abundance: -; v_gene: TRBV9; CDR3nt: TGTGCCAGCAGCTCAGGGGGGCCAACAAATGAAAAACTGTTTTTT; CDR3aa: CASSSGGPTNEKLFF
j_gene: TRBJ2-7; d_gene: TRBD1; abundance: -; v_gene: TRBV7-9; CDR3nt: TGTGCCAGCAGCTCAGCGGACAGGGCCGGGGAGCAGTACTTC; CDR3aa: CASSSADRAGEQYF
j_gene: TRBJ1-1; d_gene: -; abundance: -; v_gene: TRBV5-1; CDR3nt: TGCGCCAGCAGCTTGTACGGAGCAGCGAACACTGAAGCTTTCTTT; CDR3aa: CASSLYGAANTEAFF
j_gene: TRBJ2-5; d_gene: TRBD2; abundance: -; v_gene: TRBV29-1; CDR3nt: TGCAGCGTTGAAGTCCGGTATACTAGCGGGAAACAAGAGACCCAGTACTTC; CDR3aa: CSVEVRYTSGKQETQYF
j_gene: TRBJ2-3; d_gene: -; abundance: -; v_gene: TRBV5-1; CDR3nt: TGCGCCAGCAGCTTGGCTGCGGGCCCTAGCACAGATACGCAGTATTTT; CDR3aa: CASSLAAGPSTDTQYF
j_gene: TRBJ2-1; d_gene: TRBD2; abundance: few; v_gene: TRBV4-1; CDR3nt: TGCGCCAGCAGCCACGGACTAGCGGACAATGAGCAGTTCTTC; CDR3aa: CASSHGLADNEQFF
j_gene: TRBJ2-5; d_gene: -; abundance: -; v_gene: TRBV19; CDR3nt: TGTGCCAGTAGTACCAACCAGGGGCGCGAGACCCAGTACTTC; CDR3aa: CASSTNQGRETQYF
j_gene: TRBJ1-2; d_gene: -; abundance: -; v_gene: TRBV10-2; CDR3nt: TGCGCCAGCAGTGAAACTCTACAGCAACCCTATGGCTACACCTTC; CDR3aa: CASSETLQQPYGYTF
j_gene: TRBJ2-3; d_gene: -; abundance: -; v_gene: TRBV7-9; CDR3nt: TGTGCCAGCAGCGCAAGGGCAGGGAGCACAGATACGCAGTATTTT; CDR3aa: CASSARAGSTDTQYF
j_gene: TRBJ1-1; d_gene: -; abundance: -; v_gene: TRBV27; CDR3nt: TGTGCCAGCAGGAAACAGGGAGTCCACACTGAAGCTTTCTTT; CDR3aa: CASRKQGVHTEAFF
j_gene: TRBJ1-5; d_gene: -; abundance: -; v_gene: TRBV4-1; CDR3nt: TGCGCCAGCAGCCAAGGAGGCAGGGGAAAGGAGAATCAGCCCCAGCATTTT; CDR3aa: CASSQGGRGKENQPQHF
j_gene: TRBJ2-2; d_gene: TRBD1; abundance: -; v_gene: TRBV5-1; CDR3nt: TGCGCCAGCAGTACCCCCGGGACAGGGGACTCCGGGGAGCTGTTTTTT; CDR3aa: CASSTPGTGDSGELFF
j_gene: TRBJ1-2; d_gene: -; abundance: -; v_gene: TRBV7-9; CDR3nt: TGTGCCAGCAGCTTAGCGGGGACATATGGCTACACCTTC; CDR3aa: CASSLAGTYGYTF
j_gene: TRBJ2-6; d_gene: -; abundance: -; v_gene: TRBV27; CDR3nt: TGTGCCAGCAGTTTAATGGCCTCTGGGGCCAACGTCCTGACTTTC; CDR3aa: CASSLMASGANVLTF
j_gene: TRBJ2-1; d_gene: -; abundance: -; v_gene: TRBV2; CDR3nt: TGTGCCAGTCTACTCTTCGGGGGTAACAATGAGCAGTTCTTC; CDR3aa: CASLLFGGNNEQFF